The T cell receptor (beta chain) under discussion was sequenced for a study of T cell responses to AZD1222 COVID-19 vaccine. The CDR3 has 19 residues. From germline, CDR1 is SGHTA and CDR2 FQGNSA. V lost 1 base, J lost 5 bases, and 26 bases lay in between. Clones were sequenced by immunoSEQ multiplex PCR, and TCRdb holds only the in-frame ones, with some missing. Altogether 150,000 to 180,000 clones are present, roughly nine tenths being singletons, with the ten largest covering about 5%. Sequencing was performed on peripheral blood, taken on day 0 of MenACWY control vaccination. This clonotype originated in an adult in good health. This chain joins TRBV7-2 and TRBJ2-5, with D perhaps TRBD2 (7 bases). DNA for the CDR3: TGTGCCAGCAGCTTAGATTCCGGGGGCCCAGCGGGAAGGGTCGAGACCCAGTACTTC. Translating gives CASSLDSGGPAGRVETQYF.